This T cell receptor beta chain emerged from a study of beta chain features in type 1 diabetes. Overall study results and limits: Type 1 diabetes patients had VDJ junctions that carried fewer insertions and more deletions. Shorter TCRB CDR3s, moderately but significantly so, marked every one of the four CD4+ subsets in Type 1 diabetes patients.

A remark on this clone: Its target is not known.

Sequenced material consisted of expressed TCRB transcripts (all of the isolated RNA was reverse transcribed). The data were produced by immunoSEQ multiplex PCR, yet TCRdb's version contains in-frame clones alone and is incomplete. Of approximately 150,000 clones in the sample, more than 10% were seen once. Sorted populations all had greater than 95% purity. CDR3 length equals 15 residues. CDR1 SNHLY and CDR2 FYNNEI come from the germline V gene. The ends were cut back, 0 bases at V and 9 bases at J, with 16 bases in the middle. V usage is TRBV2 and J usage is TRBJ2-3, with D unresolved. The receptor comes from a man between 18 and 35 years old with type 1 diabetes. Sequences were obtained from central memory CD4+ T cells from blood. The CDR3 protein is CASSEALGRKETQYF. CDR3 coding DNA: TGTGCCAGCAGTGAAGCGCTGGGCCGGAAGGAAACGCAGTATTTT.